Shown below are 24 T cell receptor beta chains from a single sample sequenced in a study of cytomegalovirus exposure and HLA in healthy donors. Both 60 Vbeta primers and 13 Jbeta primers went into the PCR. Sequencing was performed with immunoSEQ multiplex PCR; in TCRdb, only in-frame clones are kept and a portion is missing. This table holds about 190,000 clones, over 70% found once. Sequencing used PBMCs. The source is a middle-aged man in good health and CMV-seronegative.

V and J are TRBV5-5 and TRBJ1-6; D is perhaps TRBD1 (6 bases). Between the trimmed V and J ends, which lost 1 base and 10 bases, there was a span of 12 bases. CDR1 SGHKS and CDR2 YYEKEE come from the germline V gene (reference sequence). The CDR3 extends over 14 amino acids. CDR3 residues: CASSLPGGWSPLHF. Here the CDR3 DNA reads TGTGCCAGCAGCTTGCCGGGGGGCTGGTCACCCCTCCACTTT. Filled out from reference TRBV5-5 and TRBJ1-6, the complete variable domain reads DAGVTQSPTHLIKTRGQQVTLRCSPISGHKSVSWYQQVLGQGPQFIFQYYEKEERGRGNFPDRFSARQFPNYSSELNVNALLLGDSALYLCASSLPGGWSPLHFGNGTRLTVT.

The chain joins TRBV7-2 to TRBJ2-7; D might be TRBD2 (5 bases). V dropped 2 bases and J dropped 0 bases, with 14 bases sitting between them. The CDR3 is 16 residues long. Germline lookup yields CDR1 SGHTA and CDR2 FQGNSA. CDR3 nucleotides: TGTGCCAGCAGCTTATTAAGGACTCCCCCCTCCTACGAGCAGTACTTC. This sequence encodes CASSLLRTPPSYEQYF. The full variable domain, rest sourced from reference TRBV7-2 and TRBJ2-7, is GAGVSQSPSNKVTEKGKDVELRCDPISGHTALYWYRQSLGQGLEFLIYFQGNSAPDKSGLPSDRFSAERTGGSVSTLTIQRTQQEDSAVYLCASSLLRTPPSYEQYFGPGTRLTVT.

V gene TRBV2 combines with J gene TRBJ1-1; D perhaps matches TRBD1 (6 bases). In germline, CDR1 is SNHLY, CDR2 FYNNEI. Trimming took 7 bases from V and 6 from J, leaving 12 bases between them. The CDR3 is 12 amino acids. CDR3 bases: TGTGCCAGCACTCTAGGGGGGGCTGAAGCTTTCTTT. Translated, it gives CASTLGGAEAFF.

V usage is TRBV5-1 and J usage is TRBJ2-7; no clear D gene. The CDR3 is made up of 13 amino acids. Germline-derived CDR1 and CDR2 are SGHRS and YFSETQ. Trimming removed 0 bases from V and 3 bases from J, with 7 bases in between. CDR3 nucleotides: TGCGCCAGCAGCTTGGCCCCAGACTACGAGCAGTACTTC. This sequence encodes CASSLAPDYEQYF.

This chain links TRBV6-1 with TRBJ1-5; 9 bases are shared with TRBD1. Trimming removed 8 bases from V and 7 bases from J; junction bases left unmatched: 6. The CDR3 sequence is 13 residues long. CDR1 is MNHNS, CDR2 SASEGT, per germline. The CDR3 region is CASVGQGRQPQHF. In DNA, the CDR3 is TGTGCCAGCGTTGGACAGGGGAGACAGCCCCAGCATTTT.

Only one count was recorded for this clone. The chain recombines TRBV2 with TRBJ1-1; D perhaps matches TRBD1 (5 bases). The CDR3 length is 17 residues. Germline loops: CDR1 SNHLY, CDR2 FYNNEI. With 1 base removed from V and 3 bases from J, the gap between germline ends came to 18 bases. CDR3 nucleotide sequence: TGTGCCAGCAGTGAAGGTCACCCCGAACAGGTGGACACTGAAGCTTTCTTT. Translation gives CASSEGHPEQVDTEAFF.

This chain connects TRBV14 to TRBJ2-1; 9 bases line up with TRBD1. CDR1 and CDR2 from the germline V gene are SGHDN and FVKESK. Trimming cost V 5 bases and J 7 bases; bases outside gene matches: 12. CDR3 size: 16 residues. In DNA form, the CDR3 reads TGTGCCAGCAGCTTAAGCCGGACAGGGGATTTAAATGAGCAGTTCTTC. This codes for CASSLSRTGDLNEQFF.

The chain is built from TRBV2 and TRBJ2-3; 11 nucleotides match TRBD2. The CDR3 loop spans 16 amino acids. Unmatched junction bases numbered 11, after V lost 6 bases and J lost 6 bases. The V gene's germline CDR1 is SNHLY and CDR2 FYNNEI. The DNA for the CDR3 is TGTGCCAGCAGGGGCGTTCTGGCTAGCGGGGGGGATACGCAGTATTTT. Residues: CASRGVLASGGDTQYF.

J is TRBJ2-1 and V is TRBV7-9, with D uncertain. Between the trimmed V and J ends, which lost 7 bases and 9 bases, there was a span of 19 bases. The CDR3 has 14 amino acids. Germline CDR1 is SEHNR and CDR2 is FQNEAQ (reference sequence). CDR3 nucleotides: TGTGCCAGCAAATTCGACGGTGGGCTTGGTGAGCAGTTCTTC. It codes for CASKFDGGLGEQFF.

This clone has just one count. V gene TRBV5-1 combines with J gene TRBJ2-1; tentatively, D is TRBD1 (5 bases). Germline values: CDR1 SGHRS, CDR2 YFSETQ. The CDR3 consists of 18 residues. Trimming removed 3 bases from V and 9 bases from J, with 28 bases in between. The CDR3 sequence is CASSSSELRPLGVPEQFF. CDR3 coding DNA: TGCGCCAGCAGCTCCTCCGAACTCCGACCCCTAGGGGTCCCTGAGCAGTTCTTC.

CDR3 region: CASSLVLARSGANVLTF. The DNA for the CDR3 is TGTGCCAGCAGCTTAGTACTCGCAAGGAGCGGGGCCAACGTCCTGACTTTC. V usage is TRBV7-8 and J usage is TRBJ2-6; D remains ambiguous. V was clipped by 1 base and J by 4 bases, with 14 bases between them. Germline values: CDR1 SGHVS, CDR2 FQNEAQ. The CDR3 runs to 17 residues.

The gene calls are TRBV7-9 and TRBJ1-1; D not certain. The CDR3 sequence is 14 residues long. Germline loops: CDR1 SEHNR, CDR2 FQNEAQ (reference sequence). V was cut by 4 bases and J by 2 bases, with 11 bases left in between. In nucleotides, the CDR3 is TGTGCCAGCAGCTATGCCCGGGGTAACACTGAAGCTTTCTTT. As protein: CASSYARGNTEAFF.

The genes are TRBV6-5 and TRBJ1-1, with 7 positions matching TRBD1. V was clipped by 6 bases and J by 7 bases; unmatched bases: 5. The CDR3 is 12 residues long. CDR1 is MNHEY and CDR2 is SVGAGI in the germline V gene. CDR3 sequence (DNA): TGTGCCAGCAGCAGGGGGAGAGGTGAAGCTTTCTTT. It encodes CASSRGRGEAFF.

This rearrangement joins TRBV19 to TRBJ2-1, with TRBD1 matching 7 bases. With V trimmed by 9 bases and J by 2 bases, 10 bases remained unmatched. This CDR3 region has 15 residues. Germline CDR1 reads LNHDA; CDR2 reads SQIVND (reference sequence). CDR3 amino acids: CASSKQGFTYNEQFF. The CDR3 DNA reads as TGTGCCAGCTCGAAACAGGGGTTCACCTACAATGAGCAGTTCTTC.

The chain couples TRBV29-1 to TRBJ2-2, with D possibly being TRBD2 (6 bases). V shed 7 bases and J shed 6 bases, with 12 bases lying between them. CDR3 size: 12 residues. The germline V gene encodes CDR1 SQVTM and CDR2 ANQGSEA. CDR3 DNA: TGCAGCGCTGGGTGGGGGGCCGGGGAGCTGTTTTTT. Translation: CSAGWGAGELFF.

This chain connects TRBV10-3 to TRBJ2-1; 8 nucleotides match TRBD1. CDR3 size: 17 residues. CDR1 and CDR2 from the germline V gene are ENHRY and SYGVKD. V lost 3 bases and J lost 0; bases outside the gene matches: 7. This chain's CDR3 is CAISDSGGRGSYNEQFF. Here the CDR3 DNA reads TGTGCCATCAGTGATTCAGGGGGCCGGGGCTCCTACAATGAGCAGTTCTTC.

This chain joins TRBV6-5 and TRBJ1-4, with 8 bases fitting TRBD1. The CDR3 is made up of 14 amino acids. V lost 6 bases, J lost 8 bases, and 8 bases stayed unmatched. From germline, CDR1 is MNHEY and CDR2 SVGAGI. Written as DNA, the CDR3 is TGTGCCAGCAGACTGACAGGGGCCAACGAAAAACTGTTTTTT. Translating gives CASRLTGANEKLFF.

The chain combines TRBV5-1 with TRBJ1-4; D might be TRBD1 (6 bases). V lost 0 bases and J lost 2, with 14 bases in between. The CDR3 runs 17 residues. Germline CDR1 SGHRS, CDR2 YFSETQ. The CDR3 nucleotides are TGCGCCAGCAGCTTGGGCGACCAGGGGCCGACTAATGAAAAACTGTTTTTT. It yields the protein CASSLGDQGPTNEKLFF.

The gene calls are TRBV5-1 and TRBJ2-1, with D unresolved. Trimming cost V 2 bases and J 10 bases, with 16 bases left between them. Germline-derived CDR1 and CDR2 are SGHRS and YFSETQ. The CDR3 runs 14 residues. CDR3 in DNA: TGCGCCAGCAGCTTAGAGGCCTTGATTAGCGAGCAGTTCTTC. The encoded protein is CASSLEALISEQFF.

This clone occurred once. The chain recombines TRBV7-2 with TRBJ2-7; TRBD1 aligns across 8 bases. This CDR3 is built from 15 residues. J lost 4 bases, V lost 6 bases, and 11 bases had no gene match. Germline assignment: CDR1 SGHTA and CDR2 FQGNSA. This chain's CDR3 is CASRYDWTGRYEQYF. CDR3 coding DNA: TGTGCCAGCAGGTATGACTGGACAGGGCGATACGAGCAGTACTTC. Combining the CDR3 with reference TRBV7-2 and TRBJ2-7 gives the whole variable domain GAGVSQSPSNKVTEKGKDVELRCDPISGHTALYWYRQSLGQGLEFLIYFQGNSAPDKSGLPSDRFSAERTGGSVSTLTIQRTQQEDSAVYLCASRYDWTGRYEQYFGPGTRLTVT.

The chain uses TRBV29-1 and TRBJ1-1; D perhaps matches TRBD1 (6 bases). The germline V and J ends were trimmed by 7 bases and 5 bases, with 17 bases remaining between them. The CDR3 has 13 residues. CDR1 and CDR2 from the germline V gene are SQVTM and ANQGSEA. CDR3 sequence (DNA): TGCAGCGCTGGGAGGGGGTCGGGAACTGAAGCTTTCTTT. Protein: CSAGRGSGTEAFF.

In its sample, this clone was seen once. This rearrangement joins TRBV5-1 to TRBJ2-4, with 11 bases fitting TRBD2. The CDR3 runs 14 residues. Germline assignment: CDR1 SGHRS and CDR2 YFSETQ. The ends lost 3 bases at V and 8 bases at J; junction bases unmatched: 4. CDR3 region: CASSSGLAEDIQYF. As DNA, the CDR3 is TGCGCCAGCAGCTCGGGACTAGCGGAGGACATTCAGTACTTC.

This chain's CDR3 is CASRTGGGGELFF. The CDR3 nucleotides are TGTGCCAGCAGAACAGGGGGCGGCGGGGAGCTGTTTTTT. The chain has TRBV6-5 and TRBJ2-2, with TRBD1 matching 9 bases. The V segment lost 6 bases and the J segment 7 bases; nucleotides outside the gene matches: 3. Germline CDR1 reads MNHEY; CDR2 reads SVGAGI. The CDR3 sequence is 13 residues long.

The chain has TRBV7-3 and TRBJ2-5, with D perhaps TRBD2 (7 bases). The CDR3 runs 14 residues. Germline assignment: CDR1 SGHTA and CDR2 FQGTGA. The germline V and J ends were trimmed by 5 bases and 1 base, with 11 bases remaining between them. CDR3 sequence: CASSLGGPQETQYF. Here the CDR3 DNA reads TGTGCCAGCAGCCTCGGGGGGCCCCAAGAGACCCAGTACTTC.